Sequencing of this T cell receptor (beta chain) was carried out in a study of T cells in Graves' hyperthyroidism and ophthalmopathy. Study-wide context: At the time of initial diagnosis and before any treatment, peripheral blood was collected.

Diagnoses were made from clinical symptoms, serum measures (thyroxine and TRAb), thyroid ultrasound and orbital computed tomography. Study-wide results and limits: By a 13 V-J model, ophthalmopathy was set apart from stable hyperthyroidism.

TCR beta CDR3 regions were amplified from RNA transcripts. First-round RT-PCR of the TCR CDR3 relied on the HTBI primer set. TCRdb processed the multiplex PCR reads anew with MiXCR; each CDR3 protein has one entry. In the table there are 350,000 or so distinct CDR3 sequences, less than 20% of which are singletons. CDR1 and CDR2 (germline): MNHNS, SASEGT. The CDR3 has 14 amino acids. With regard to this clonotype: The antigen is unknown. Since a much larger clone is just one base distant, this may be a read error.

The chain combines TRBV6-1 with TRBJ2-7, with D possibly matching TRBD1 (7 bases). Material: blood. The receptor was isolated from a woman aged 35 to 49 with Graves' ophthalmopathy. The CDR3 spells CPSSPGGSVYEQYF. CDR3 nucleotides: TGTCCCAGCAGCCCAGGGGGGTCTGTCTACGAGCAGTACTTC.